This T cell receptor (beta chain) was recorded in a study of blood T cell repertoires in COVID-19. For the study at large: The samples span acute and convalescent COVID-19 from the United States, Italy and Spain. PBMCs, B-cell-depleted T cells, or T cells were the source of the cDNA or gDNA that made up the material.

Seattle's enrolled individuals joined amid active infection and were then monitored longitudinally. How the authors handled the data: For nucleated cells, counts were estimated from reference gene primer amplification. This table comes from immunoSEQ multiplex PCR, and its TCRdb copy is limited to in-frame clones, with some not included. For V, J and clone size, that table is used; D and trimming come from the DNA. The table has approximately 210,000 clones, approximately 81% seen once; the top ten hold approximately 10%. Trimming at V came to 6 bases and at J to 5 bases, leaving 5 bases not matched to a gene. Germline V gene sequence: CDR1 MNHEY, CDR2 SVGAGI. The CDR3 spans 14 residues.

The sequenced sample was peripheral blood. The rearrangement uses TRBV6-5 and TRBJ2-1; TRBD1 agrees at 9 bases. The receptor was derived from a woman older than 75 with COVID-19, enrolled during active disease. Here the CDR3 reads CASRTGQGDNEQFF. The DNA for the CDR3 is TGTGCCAGCAGAACGGGACAGGGTGACAATGAGCAGTTCTTC.